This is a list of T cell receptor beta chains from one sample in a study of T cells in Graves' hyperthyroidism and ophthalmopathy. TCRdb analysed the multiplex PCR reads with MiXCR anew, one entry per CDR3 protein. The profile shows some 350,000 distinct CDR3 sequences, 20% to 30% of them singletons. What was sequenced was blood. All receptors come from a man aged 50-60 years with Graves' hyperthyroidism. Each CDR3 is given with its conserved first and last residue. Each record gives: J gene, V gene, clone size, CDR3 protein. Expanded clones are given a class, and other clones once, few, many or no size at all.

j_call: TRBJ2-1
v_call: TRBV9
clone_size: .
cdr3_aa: CASSTRQGPNEQFF

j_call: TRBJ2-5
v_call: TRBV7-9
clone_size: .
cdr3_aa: CASSGQGQQETQYF

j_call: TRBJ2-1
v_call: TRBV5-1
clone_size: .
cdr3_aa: CASSLEVSSYNEQFF

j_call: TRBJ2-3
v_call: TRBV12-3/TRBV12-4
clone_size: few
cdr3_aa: CASSLDRIRTDTQYF

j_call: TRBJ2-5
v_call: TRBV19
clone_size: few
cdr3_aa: CASSITVGETQYF

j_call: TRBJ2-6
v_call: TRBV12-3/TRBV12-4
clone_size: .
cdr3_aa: CASSDFLSGANVLTF

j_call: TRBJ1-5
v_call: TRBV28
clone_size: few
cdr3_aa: CASSFPWGVFQPQHF

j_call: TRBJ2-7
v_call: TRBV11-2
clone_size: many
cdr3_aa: CASSSLWGSGNFYEQYF

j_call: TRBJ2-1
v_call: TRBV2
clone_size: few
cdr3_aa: CASSPTIREQFF

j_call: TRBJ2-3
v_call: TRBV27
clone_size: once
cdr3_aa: CASSPRMGGGTDTQYF

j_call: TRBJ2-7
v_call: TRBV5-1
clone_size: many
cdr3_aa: CASSVGTGAYEQYF

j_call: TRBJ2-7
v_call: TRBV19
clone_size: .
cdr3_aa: CASSSGQGLEQYF

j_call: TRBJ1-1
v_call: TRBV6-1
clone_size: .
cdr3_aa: CASTYYRGLLAFF

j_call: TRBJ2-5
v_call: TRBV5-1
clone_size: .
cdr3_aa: CASRQGPSQETQYF

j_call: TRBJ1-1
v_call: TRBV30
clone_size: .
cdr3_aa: CAWSRTGDTEAFF

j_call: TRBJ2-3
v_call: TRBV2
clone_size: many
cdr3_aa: CASILTPTDTQYF

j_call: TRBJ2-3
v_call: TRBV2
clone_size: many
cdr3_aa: CASSEPGLGTDTQYF

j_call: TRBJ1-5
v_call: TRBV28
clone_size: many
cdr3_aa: CASSPSRTGVINQPQHF

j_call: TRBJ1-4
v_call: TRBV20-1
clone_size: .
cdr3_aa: CSAEEGQGAEKLFF

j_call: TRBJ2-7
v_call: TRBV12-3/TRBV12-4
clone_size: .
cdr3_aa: CASREGGAAYEQYF

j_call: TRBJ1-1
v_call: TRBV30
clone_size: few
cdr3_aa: CALRLNTEAFF

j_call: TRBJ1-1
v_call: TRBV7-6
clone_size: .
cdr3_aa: CASSEASQAEAFF

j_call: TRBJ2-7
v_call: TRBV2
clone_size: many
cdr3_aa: CASSVGGGYYEQYF

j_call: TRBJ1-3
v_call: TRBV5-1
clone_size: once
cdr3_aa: CASSLGQRPSSGNTIYF

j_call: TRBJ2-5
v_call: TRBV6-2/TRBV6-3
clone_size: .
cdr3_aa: CASSYGTGRETQYF

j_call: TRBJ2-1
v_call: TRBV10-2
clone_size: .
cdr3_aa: CASSEAGVDNGQFF

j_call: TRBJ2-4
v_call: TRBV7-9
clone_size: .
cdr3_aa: CASSPRTSNIQYF

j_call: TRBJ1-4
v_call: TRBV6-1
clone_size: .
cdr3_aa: CASSDLLRNEKLFF

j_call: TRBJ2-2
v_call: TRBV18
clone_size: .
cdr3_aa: CASSPEGLAGAGTGELFF

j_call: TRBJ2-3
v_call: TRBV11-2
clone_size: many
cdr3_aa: CASSLEGAGFSQYF

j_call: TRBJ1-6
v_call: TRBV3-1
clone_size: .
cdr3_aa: CASSQEWGGLGSPLHF

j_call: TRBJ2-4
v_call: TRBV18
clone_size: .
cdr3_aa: CASSPREAKNIQYF

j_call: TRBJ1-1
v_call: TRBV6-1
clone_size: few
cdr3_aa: CASSDPGGVSTEAFF

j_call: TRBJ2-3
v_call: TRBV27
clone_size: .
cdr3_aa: CATSVSLAGTDTQYF

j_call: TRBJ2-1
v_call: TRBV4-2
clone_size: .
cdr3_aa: CASSQEAEYYNEQFF